The clone carrying this T cell receptor beta chain occurred a few times. Profiling of TCR beta VDJ combinations and CDR3 sequences used genomic DNA as template. TCRdb re-analysed the reads in MiXCR, keeping a single row per CDR3 protein. The sample contains 100,000 to 150,000 distinct CDR3 sequences, 50% to 60% of which appear only once. These data belong to a study of CD8+CD57+ T cells in acquired aplastic anemia. Germline V lookup: CDR1 KGHDR, CDR2 SFDVKD. V lost 9 bases and J 6 bases, leaving 17 bases between the germline ends. CDR3 size: 14 residues. Only patients with CD8+CD57+ cell expansion on flow cytometry were chosen for sequencing.

Sequenced input: sorted CD4+, CD8+, or CD8+CD57+ T cells (not recorded which) from PBMCs. This rearrangement joins TRBV24-1 to TRBJ2-1; unclear D gene. This TCR was sampled from a human donor with aplastic anemia. The CDR3 sequence is CATVGEPFPNEQFF. In DNA, the CDR3 is TGTGCCACCGTTGGGGAACCCTTTCCCAATGAGCAGTTCTTC.